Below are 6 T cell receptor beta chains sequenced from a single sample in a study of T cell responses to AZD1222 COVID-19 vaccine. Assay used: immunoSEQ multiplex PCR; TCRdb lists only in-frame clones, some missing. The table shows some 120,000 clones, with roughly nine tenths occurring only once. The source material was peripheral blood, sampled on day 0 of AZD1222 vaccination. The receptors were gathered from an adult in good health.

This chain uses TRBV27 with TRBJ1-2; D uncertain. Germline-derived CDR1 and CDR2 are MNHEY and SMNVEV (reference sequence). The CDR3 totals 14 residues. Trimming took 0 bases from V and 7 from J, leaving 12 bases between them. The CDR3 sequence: CASSLSYRLGGYTF. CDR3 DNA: TGTGCCAGCAGTTTATCTTATCGGCTGGGTGGCTACACCTTC.

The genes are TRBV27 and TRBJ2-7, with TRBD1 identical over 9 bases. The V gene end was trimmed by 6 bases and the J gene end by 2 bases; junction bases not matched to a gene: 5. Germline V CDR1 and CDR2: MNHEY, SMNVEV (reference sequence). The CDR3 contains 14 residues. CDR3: CASRGQGSPYEQYF. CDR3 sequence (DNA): TGTGCCAGCAGGGGACAGGGTTCCCCCTACGAGCAGTACTTC.

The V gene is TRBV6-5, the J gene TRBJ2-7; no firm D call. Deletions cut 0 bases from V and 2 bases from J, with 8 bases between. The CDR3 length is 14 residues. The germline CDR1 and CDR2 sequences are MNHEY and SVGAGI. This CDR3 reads CASSYSSNTYEQYF. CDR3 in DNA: TGTGCCAGCAGTTACTCGAGCAACACCTACGAGCAGTACTTC.

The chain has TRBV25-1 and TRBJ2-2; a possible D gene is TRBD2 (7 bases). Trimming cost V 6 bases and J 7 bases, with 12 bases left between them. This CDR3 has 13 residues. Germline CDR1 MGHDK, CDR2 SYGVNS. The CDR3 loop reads CASRLGGLGELFF. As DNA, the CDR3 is TGTGCCAGCAGACTGGGGGGGCTCGGGGAGCTGTTTTTT.

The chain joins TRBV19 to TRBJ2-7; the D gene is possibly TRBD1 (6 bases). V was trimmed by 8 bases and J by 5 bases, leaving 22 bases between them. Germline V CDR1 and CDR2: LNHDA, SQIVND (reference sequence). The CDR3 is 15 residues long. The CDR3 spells CASSTGITSSNEQYF. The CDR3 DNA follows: TGTGCCAGTTCGACAGGAATAACGTCATCTAACGAGCAGTACTTC. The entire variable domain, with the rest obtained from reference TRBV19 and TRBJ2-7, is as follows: DGGITQSPKYLFRKEGQNVTLSCEQNLNHDAMYWYRQDPGQGLRLIYYSQIVNDFQKGDIAEGYSVSREKKESFPLTVTSAQKNPTAFYLCASSTGITSSNEQYFGPGTRLTVT.

The CDR3 region has the DNA TGTGCCAGCAGCTTCGAGTCCGTGGGGAACACTGAAGCTTTCTTT. As protein: CASSFESVGNTEAFF. J is TRBJ1-1 and V is TRBV5-6; D gene uncertain. Trimming shortened V by 2 bases and J by 1 base, and 12 bases separated the two germline ends. This CDR3 has 15 amino acids. Germline loops: CDR1 SGHDT, CDR2 YYEEEE.